A single sample gave rise to the 2 T cell receptor beta chains below, sequenced in a study of Tregs in tolerant kidney transplant recipients (dated by TCRdb to about 2019). Receptor amplification or capture employed the immunoSEQ multiplex PCR assay. As stored in TCRdb, this immuneACCESS dataset retains in-frame rearrangements with V and J assigned. A fraction of the clones does not appear; measured against another copy, unresolved V genes explain less than half of the discrepancy, and the remainder lacks a known reason. The sample table shows around 43,000 clones, and about 90% are seen once. Of the sample, about 0.71% falls within the top ten clones. Sequences were obtained from Tregs from blood. Receptor source: a human donor in good health.

The chain carries TRBV5-1 and TRBJ2-5; D gene ambiguous. V lost 5 bases and J 0 bases, leaving 8 bases between the germline ends. CDR3 length: 13 residues. In germline, CDR1 is SGHRS, CDR2 YFSETQ. The chain's CDR3 is CASSWANQETQYF. CDR3 coding DNA: TGCGCCAGCAGTTGGGCCAACCAAGAGACCCAGTACTTC.

The chain combines TRBV7-9 with TRBJ2-1, with 8 bases lining up with TRBD2. J gave up 5 bases and V 6 bases, and 12 bases lay outside the gene matches. The CDR3 runs to 16 residues. In germline, CDR1 is SEHNR, CDR2 FQNEAQ (reference sequence). The CDR3 loop reads CASSHLLAARNNEQFF. DNA of the CDR3: TGTGCCAGCAGTCATCTACTAGCGGCCAGAAACAATGAGCAGTTCTTC.